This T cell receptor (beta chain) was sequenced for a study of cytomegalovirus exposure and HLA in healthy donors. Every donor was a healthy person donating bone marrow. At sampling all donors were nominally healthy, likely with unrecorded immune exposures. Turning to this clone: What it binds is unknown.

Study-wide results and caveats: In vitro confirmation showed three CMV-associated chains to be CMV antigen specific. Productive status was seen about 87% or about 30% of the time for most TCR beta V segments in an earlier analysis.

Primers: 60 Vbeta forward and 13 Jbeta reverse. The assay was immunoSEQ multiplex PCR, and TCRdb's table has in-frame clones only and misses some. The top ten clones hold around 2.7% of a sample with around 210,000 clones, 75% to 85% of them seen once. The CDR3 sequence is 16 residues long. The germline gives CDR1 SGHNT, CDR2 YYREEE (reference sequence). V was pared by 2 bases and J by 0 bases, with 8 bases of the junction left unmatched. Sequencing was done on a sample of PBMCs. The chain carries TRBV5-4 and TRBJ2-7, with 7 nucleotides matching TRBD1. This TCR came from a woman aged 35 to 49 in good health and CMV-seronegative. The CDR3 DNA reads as TGTGCCAGCAGCTTACCCGGACAGGTGATCTCCTACGAGCAGTACTTC. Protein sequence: CASSLPGQVISYEQYF.